This TCR beta chain derives from a study of T cells after yellow fever vaccination. Across the study: Fractions low in cell number were prepared with SMART-Seq v4 Ultra Low Input. Regarding the study as a whole: The CD4 and CD8 compartments had a small share of their clonotypes in common. Post-booster repertoires contained most primary-vaccination clones again (roughly 96% CD4, about 90% CD8).

The 5'RACE template-switching step produced TCR cDNA and added a universal primer site and UMIs. From the 5' RACE reads, TCRdb called clonotypes with MiXCR, one entry per CDR3 protein. The sample contains tens of thousands of distinct CDR3 sequences, around 7.4% of which appear only once. The CDR3 is 13 residues long. Germline V lookup: CDR1 SGHVS, CDR2 FNYEAQ. V was pared by 8 bases and J by 3 bases, with 3 bases of the junction left unmatched. This clonotype has ten or more counts. Its antigen is undetermined. The material sequenced was CD8+ T cells sorted from PBMCs, taken 15 days after the yellow fever booster vaccination. This chain links TRBV7-6 with TRBJ2-1, with TRBD2 matching 8 bases. The sequence came from a man aged 25 to 40 who received the YFV17D yellow fever vaccine. CDR3 protein: CASSSGYYNEQFF. CDR3 in DNA: TGTGCCAGCTCTAGCGGGTACTACAATGAGCAGTTCTTC.